This TCR beta chain is from a study of cytomegalovirus exposure and HLA in healthy donors. Whole-study context: About 180 million T cells yielded over 90 million unique TCR beta sequences in earlier analysis.

Deletions cut 3 bases from V and 10 bases from J, with 12 bases between. Germline values: CDR1 SGHVS, CDR2 FNYEAQ. This CDR3 contains 12 residues. 60 Vbeta and 13 Jbeta primers were used in PCR. Method: immunoSEQ multiplex PCR; TCRdb's copy keeps in-frame clones and lacks some. The sample has some 150,000 clones; 70% to 85% are singletons. Points from the study as a whole: The study listed under 200 cytomegalovirus-associated TCR beta chains. Later, an analysis found that common viral pathogens appeared to be linked with several of the most significant clusters. An analysis was carried out at a later point. It showed that HLA-associated TCR beta chains were more clonally expanded than equally common non-associated chains.

Worth noting for this clone: What it recognizes is unknown.

The chain is built from TRBV7-6 and TRBJ2-5; D gene uncertain. Sequencing was performed on PBMCs. The receptor was derived from a man aged 40-49 years in good health and CMV-seropositive. In DNA, the CDR3 is TGTGCCAGCAGCTTGGCTGATGAGGTCCAGTACTTC. This encodes CASSLADEVQYF.